The clone carrying this TCR beta chain was found many times. The antigen is undetermined. The V gene lost 8 bases and the J gene lost 6 bases, with 17 bases spanning the gap. In germline, CDR1 is SQVTM, CDR2 ANQGSEA. CDR3 length: 13 residues. For bulk TCR libraries, previously described methods and listed TCR primers were used. MiXCR, run by TCRdb on the PCR reads, gives a single entry per CDR3 protein. The sample records approximately 550,000 distinct CDR3 sequences, about 25% being singletons. This record belongs to a study of molecular identifiers for immune sequencing clone quantification. Study background: Replicate experiments divided RNA from about 19,000 or 110,000 naive CD8 cells into five parts and sequenced four.

The study's findings and limits: Highly expanded clones may be undercounted when identical TCR molecules share barcodes.

Naive CD8 libraries came from approximately 20,000 to 980,000 sorted cells with 10%, 30% or 50% RNA. Specimen: naive CD8+ T cells from blood, with Jurkat cell RNA spiked in. Subset of the sample: FACS-sorted CD8+CD4-CCR7+CD45RA+ naive T cells. This rearrangement joins TRBV29-1 to TRBJ2-1, with D perhaps matching TRBD2 (6 bases). The receptor comes from a human donor in good health. Some libraries in this study had Jurkat cell RNA spiked in. The DNA for the CDR3 is TGCAGCTTCCGCCGACTAGAAAGCAATGAGCAGTTCTTC. Protein sequence: CSFRRLESNEQFF.